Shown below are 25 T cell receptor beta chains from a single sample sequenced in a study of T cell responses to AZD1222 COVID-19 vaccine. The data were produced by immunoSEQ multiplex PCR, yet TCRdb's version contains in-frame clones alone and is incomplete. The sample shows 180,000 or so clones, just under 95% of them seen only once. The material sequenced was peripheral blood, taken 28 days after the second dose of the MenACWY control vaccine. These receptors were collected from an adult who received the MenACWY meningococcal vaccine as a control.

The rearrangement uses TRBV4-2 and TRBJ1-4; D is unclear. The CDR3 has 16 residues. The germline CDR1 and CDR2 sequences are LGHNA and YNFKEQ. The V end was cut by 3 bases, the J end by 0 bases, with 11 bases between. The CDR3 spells CASSQKPAATNEKLFF. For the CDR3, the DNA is TGTGCCAGCAGCCAGAAACCAGCGGCAACTAATGAAAAACTGTTTTTT.

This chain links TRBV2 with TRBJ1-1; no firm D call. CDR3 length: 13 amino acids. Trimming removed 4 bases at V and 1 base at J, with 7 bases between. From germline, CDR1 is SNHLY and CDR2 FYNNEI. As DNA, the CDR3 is TGTGCCAGCAGTGCCCTTCCGAACACTGAAGCTTTCTTT. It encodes CASSALPNTEAFF.

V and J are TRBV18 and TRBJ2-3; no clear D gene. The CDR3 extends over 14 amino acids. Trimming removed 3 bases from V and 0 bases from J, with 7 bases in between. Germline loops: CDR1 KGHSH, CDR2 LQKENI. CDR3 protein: CASSPPTSTDTQYF. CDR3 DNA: TGTGCCAGCTCACCCCCAACTAGCACAGATACGCAGTATTTT.

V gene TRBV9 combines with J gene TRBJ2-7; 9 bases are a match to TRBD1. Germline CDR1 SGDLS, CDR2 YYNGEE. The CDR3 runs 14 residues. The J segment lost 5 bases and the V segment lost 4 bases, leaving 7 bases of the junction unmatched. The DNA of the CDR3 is TGTGCCAGCAGCCATCCACAGGGGGCGAACGAGCAGTACTTC. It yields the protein CASSHPQGANEQYF.

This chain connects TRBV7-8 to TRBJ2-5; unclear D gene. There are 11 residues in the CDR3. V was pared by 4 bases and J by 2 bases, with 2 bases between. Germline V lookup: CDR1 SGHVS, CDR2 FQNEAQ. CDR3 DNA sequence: TGTGCCAGCAGCTATCAAGAGACCCAGTACTTC. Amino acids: CASSYQETQYF.

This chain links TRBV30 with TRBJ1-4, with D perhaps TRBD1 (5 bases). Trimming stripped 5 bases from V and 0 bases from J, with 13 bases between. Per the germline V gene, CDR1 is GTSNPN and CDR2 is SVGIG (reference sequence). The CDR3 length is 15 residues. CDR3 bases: TGTGCCTGGTCCCGGTCAGGGACAACTAATGAAAAACTGTTTTTT. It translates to CAWSRSGTTNEKLFF.

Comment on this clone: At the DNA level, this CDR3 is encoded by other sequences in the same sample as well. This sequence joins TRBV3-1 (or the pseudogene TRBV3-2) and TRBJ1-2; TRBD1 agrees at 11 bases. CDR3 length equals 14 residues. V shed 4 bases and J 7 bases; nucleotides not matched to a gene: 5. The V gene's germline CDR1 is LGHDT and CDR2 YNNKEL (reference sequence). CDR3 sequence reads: CASSPRTGGFGYTF. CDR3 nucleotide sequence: TGTGCCAGCAGCCCTCGGACAGGGGGCTTTGGCTACACCTTC.

The CDR3 DNA is TGCAGCGTTGACCGACAGAACACTGAAGCTTTCTTT. This codes for CSVDRQNTEAFF. The genes are TRBV29-1 and TRBJ1-1, with D unresolved. CDR3 length: 12 residues. The germline V gene has CDR1 SQVTM and CDR2 ANQGSEA. The V and J ends lost 3 bases and 1 base respectively, with 6 bases between them.

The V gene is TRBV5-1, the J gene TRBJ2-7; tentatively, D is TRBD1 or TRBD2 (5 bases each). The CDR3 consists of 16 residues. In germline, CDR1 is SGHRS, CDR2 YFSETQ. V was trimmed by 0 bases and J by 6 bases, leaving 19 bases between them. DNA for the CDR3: TGCGCCAGCAGCTTGGGGGCCCTGAGGGGACCGGCCGAGCAGTACTTC. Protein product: CASSLGALRGPAEQYF.

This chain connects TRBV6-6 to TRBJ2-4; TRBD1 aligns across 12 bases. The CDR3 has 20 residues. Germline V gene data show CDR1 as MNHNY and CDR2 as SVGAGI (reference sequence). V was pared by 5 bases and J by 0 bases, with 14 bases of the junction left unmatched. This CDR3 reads CASSPGTGGMSTLAKNIQYF. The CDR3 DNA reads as TGTGCCAGCAGTCCGGGGACAGGGGGCATGTCGACGCTAGCCAAAAACATTCAGTACTTC.

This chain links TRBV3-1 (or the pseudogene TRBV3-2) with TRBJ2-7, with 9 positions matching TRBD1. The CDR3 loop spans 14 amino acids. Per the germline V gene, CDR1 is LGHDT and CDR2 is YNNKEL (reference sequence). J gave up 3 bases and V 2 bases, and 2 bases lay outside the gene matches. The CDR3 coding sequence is TGTGCCAGCAGCCAATCGGACAGGGGCTACGAGCAGTACTTC. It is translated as CASSQSDRGYEQYF.

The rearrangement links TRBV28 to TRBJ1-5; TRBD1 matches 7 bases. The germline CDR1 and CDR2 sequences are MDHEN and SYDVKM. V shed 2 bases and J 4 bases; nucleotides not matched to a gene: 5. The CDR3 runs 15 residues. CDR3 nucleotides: TGTGCCAGCAGTTTAAAGGGGGCCGGTAATCAGCCCCAGCATTTT. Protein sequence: CASSLKGAGNQPQHF.

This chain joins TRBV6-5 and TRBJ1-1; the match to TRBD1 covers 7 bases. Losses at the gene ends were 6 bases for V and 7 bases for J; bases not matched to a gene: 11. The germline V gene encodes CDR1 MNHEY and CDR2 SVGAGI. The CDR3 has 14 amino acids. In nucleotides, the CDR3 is TGTGCCAGCAGATTCCAGGGGGACTGGAGTGAAGCTTTCTTT. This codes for CASRFQGDWSEAFF.

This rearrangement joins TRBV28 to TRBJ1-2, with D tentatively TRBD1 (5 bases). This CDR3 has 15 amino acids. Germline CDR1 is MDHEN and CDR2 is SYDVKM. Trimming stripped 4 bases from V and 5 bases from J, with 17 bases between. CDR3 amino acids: CASSSNPTDRYGYTF. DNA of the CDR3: TGTGCCAGCAGTTCAAACCCCACAGACAGATATGGCTACACCTTC.

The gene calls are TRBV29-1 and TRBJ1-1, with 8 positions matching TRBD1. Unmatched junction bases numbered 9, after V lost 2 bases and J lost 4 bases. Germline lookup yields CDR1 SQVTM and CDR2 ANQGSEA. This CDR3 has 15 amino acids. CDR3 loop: CSVETGGAGGTEAFF. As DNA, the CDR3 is TGCAGCGTTGAAACAGGGGGAGCTGGGGGCACTGAAGCTTTCTTT.

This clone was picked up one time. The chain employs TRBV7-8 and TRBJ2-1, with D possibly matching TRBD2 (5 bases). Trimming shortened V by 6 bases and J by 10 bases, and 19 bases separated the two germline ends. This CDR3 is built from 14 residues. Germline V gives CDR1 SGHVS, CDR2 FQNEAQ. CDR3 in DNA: TGTGCCAGCAGAACAGCGGACGGAGGACGAGAGCAGTTCTTC. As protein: CASRTADGGREQFF. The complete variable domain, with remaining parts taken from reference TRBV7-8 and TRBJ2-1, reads GAGVSQSPRYKVAKRGQDVALRCDPISGHVSLFWYQQALGQGPEFLTYFQNEAQLDKSGLPSDRFFAERPEGSVSTLKIQRTQQEDSAVYLCASRTADGGREQFFGPGTRLTVL.

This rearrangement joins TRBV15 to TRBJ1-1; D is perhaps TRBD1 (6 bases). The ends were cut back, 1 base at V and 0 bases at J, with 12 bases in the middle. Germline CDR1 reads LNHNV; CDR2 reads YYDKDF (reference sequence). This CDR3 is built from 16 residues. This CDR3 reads CATSRGGTLMNTEAFF. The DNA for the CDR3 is TGTGCCACCAGCAGAGGGGGGACACTGATGAACACTGAAGCTTTCTTT.

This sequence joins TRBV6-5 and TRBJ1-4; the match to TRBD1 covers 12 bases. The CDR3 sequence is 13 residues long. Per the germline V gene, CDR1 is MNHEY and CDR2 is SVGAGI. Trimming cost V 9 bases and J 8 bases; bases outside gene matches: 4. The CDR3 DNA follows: TGTGCCAGTGGGACAGGGGGCAGAGAAAAACTGTTTTTT. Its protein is CASGTGGREKLFF.

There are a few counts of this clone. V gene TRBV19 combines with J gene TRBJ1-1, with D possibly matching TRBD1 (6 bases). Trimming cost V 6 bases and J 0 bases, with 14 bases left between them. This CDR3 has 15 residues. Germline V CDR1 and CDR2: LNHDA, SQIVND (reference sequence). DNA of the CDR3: TGTGCCAGTAGCAGACTACCAGGGGTGAACACTGAAGCTTTCTTT. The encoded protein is CASSRLPGVNTEAFF.

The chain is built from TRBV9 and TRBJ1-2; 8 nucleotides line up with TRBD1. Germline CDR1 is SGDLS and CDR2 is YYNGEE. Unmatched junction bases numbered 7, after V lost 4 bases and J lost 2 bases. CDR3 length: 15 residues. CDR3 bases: TGTGCCAGCAGCCCGATAGCAGGGGGCAACTATGGCTACACCTTC. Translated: CASSPIAGGNYGYTF.

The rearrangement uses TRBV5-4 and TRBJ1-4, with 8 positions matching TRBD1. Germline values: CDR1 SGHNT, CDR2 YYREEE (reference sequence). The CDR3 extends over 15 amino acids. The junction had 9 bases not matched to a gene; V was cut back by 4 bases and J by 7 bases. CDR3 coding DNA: TGTGCCAGCAGCGCCAGGGGGCTGGGACTTGAAAAACTGTTTTTT. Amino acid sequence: CASSARGLGLEKLFF. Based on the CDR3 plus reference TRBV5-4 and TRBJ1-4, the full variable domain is ETGVTQSPTHLIKTRGQQVTLRCSSQSGHNTVSWYQQALGQGPQFIFQYYREEENGRGNFPPRFSGLQFPNYSSELNVNALELDDSALYLCASSARGLGLEKLFFGSGTQLSVL.

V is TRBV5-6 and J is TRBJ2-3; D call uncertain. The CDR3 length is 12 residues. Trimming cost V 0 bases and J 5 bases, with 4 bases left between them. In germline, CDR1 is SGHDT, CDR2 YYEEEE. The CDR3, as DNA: TGTGCCAGCAGCTTGGTGGAAGATACGCAGTATTTT. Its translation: CASSLVEDTQYF.

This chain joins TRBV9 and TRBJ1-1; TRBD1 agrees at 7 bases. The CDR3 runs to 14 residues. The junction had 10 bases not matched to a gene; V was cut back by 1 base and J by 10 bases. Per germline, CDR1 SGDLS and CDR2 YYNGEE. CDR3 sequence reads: CASSVPPQGGPAFF. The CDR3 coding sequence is TGTGCCAGCAGCGTACCCCCCCAAGGGGGCCCAGCTTTCTTT.

CDR3 bases: TGTGCCAGTAGCCTAACCGGGACAGCCTCCTACGAGCAGTACTTC. It specifies CASSLTGTASYEQYF. This chain links TRBV19 with TRBJ2-7; TRBD1 matches at 7 bases. V trimming: 6 bases; J trimming: 0 bases; junction bases outside the gene matches: 8. Germline CDR1 reads LNHDA; CDR2 reads SQIVND (reference sequence). This CDR3 comprises 15 residues.

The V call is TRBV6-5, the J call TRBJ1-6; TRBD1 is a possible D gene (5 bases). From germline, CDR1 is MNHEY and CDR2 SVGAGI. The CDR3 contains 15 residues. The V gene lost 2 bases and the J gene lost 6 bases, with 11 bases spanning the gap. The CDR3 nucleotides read TGTGCCAGCAGTTACCGGGACCTCCCTAATTCACCCCTCCACTTT. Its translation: CASSYRDLPNSPLHF.